These T cell receptor beta chains were read from a single sample in a study of T cells in localized non-small cell lung cancer. Produced via immunoSEQ multiplex PCR; TCRdb's table is partial and in-frame only. Among around 30,000 clones, just under 80% were seen once, and the ten largest hold 16%. The source was peripheral blood, collected before any cancer treatment. The receptors stem from a male donor aged 60 or over with stage III squamous cell lung carcinoma. Each CDR3 is given without its conserved first and last residue.

CDR3aa | v_gene | len
ASSFNRDSYNEQF | TRBV7-9 | 13
ASGSQTAHGYT | TRBV12-5 | 11
ASSPGLAGTQY | TRBV7-3 | 11
ASSQVGTGSDEQY | TRBV4-3 | 13
SAFIYGYT | TRBV20-1 | 8
SVSRGGPNTGELF | TRBV29-1 | 13
ASSPGLSYEQY | TRBV18 | 11
ASSSRPGQRGLNTEAF | TRBV7-9 | 16
ASSLDRVYEQY | TRBV5-4 | 11
SGLRNTEAF | TRBV20-1 | 9
ASSQDRSFRGNEQF | TRBV4-3 | 14
ASSFHEGYGYT | TRBV7-9 | 11
ASTGASGNTIY | TRBV11-2 | 11
ASSPGMDQPQH | TRBV7-2 | 11
TSSQDDGATGVVEKLF | TRBV1 | 16
ASSPVPNSNQPQH | TRBV18 | 13
ASGKTGAGNTIY | TRBV9 | 12
ASSEGGETQY | TRBV2 | 10
ATSGGRPNEQF | TRBV15 | 11
SVVSGRTEAF | TRBV29-1 | 10
ASSAVADTQY | TRBV19 | 10
ASSSTSGGYNEQF | TRBV7-2 | 13
AWRIGYGRNTIY | TRBV30 | 12
ASSSFRSSGNTIY | TRBV14 | 13
AGGSGVNGYT | TRBV5-8 | 10
ASSLVTTGEAEAF | TRBV7-2 | 13
ASSSTRPGANVLT | TRBV7-2 | 13
ASSPITGGYT | TRBV6-5 | 10
ASSLVLGGNTGELF | TRBV5-1 | 14
ASSLRLDSPSYEQY | TRBV7-2 | 14
ASIRQARSTEAF | TRBV27 | 12
ASSVGGQNQPQH | TRBV9 | 12
ASSLTGDEQY | TRBV27 | 10
ASSPEWTGGTEAF | TRBV5-1 | 13
AWSLTGDQPQH | TRBV30 | 11
ASSVIGGNQPQH | TRBV5-1 | 12
ASSPGGAGGYEQY | TRBV13 | 13
ASSQGSSGANVLT | TRBV18 | 13
ATRDFGVEKLF | TRBV28 | 11
ASNPILAGREQY | TRBV28 | 12
ASSSGGRMTDTQY | TRBV6-5 | 13
AIRSNGANYGYT | TRBV10-3 | 12
ASSLQPTGSAITDTQY | TRBV5-1 | 16
ASSETGHPKY | TRBV6-1 | 10
ASSQQDFGGYT | TRBV4-3 | 11
ATSRTSGGAVGQETQY | TRBV15 | 16
ASTQGLGTEAF | TRBV2 | 11
ASSIVGRTSGNTIY | TRBV19 | 14
ASSFSSQKLYEQY | TRBV6-6 | 13
ACLWRGELF | TRBV30 | 9
ASSSRNSYEQY | TRBV5-1 | 11